Listed here are 14 T cell receptor beta chains from one sample, sequenced in a study of metastatic and nonmetastatic thyroid tumors. MiXCR was used by TCRdb to re-call the PCR reads. This table holds about 33,000 clones, 15% to 20% found once. No patient had received any treatment before thyroid surgery. The sequenced material came from blood. The receptors here all came from a male donor with papillary thyroid cancer or a benign thyroid nodule (not recorded which). Some clones in this sample may be carry-over from other donors' samples.

This clone was seen repeatedly, ten times or more. This rearrangement joins TRBV27 to TRBJ2-2, with TRBD2 as a possible D gene (6 bases). The V gene lost 4 bases and the J gene lost 4 bases, with 19 bases spanning the gap. The CDR3 consists of 17 residues. CDR1 is MNHEY and CDR2 is SMNVEV in the germline V gene (reference sequence). The CDR3 loop is CASSSSLAKTATGELFF. The CDR3 DNA sequence: TGTGCCAGCAGTTCCTCCCTAGCGAAGACGGCCACCGGGGAGCTGTTTTTT.

This rearrangement joins TRBV20-1 to TRBJ2-1; D not certain. V lost 7 bases and J 8 bases, leaving 12 bases between the germline ends. The germline V gene has CDR1 DFQATT and CDR2 SNEGSKA (reference sequence). The CDR3 is made up of 11 amino acids. CDR3 residues: CSVPSIDEQFF. The CDR3 DNA reads TGCAGTGTCCCTAGTATCGATGAGCAGTTCTTC.

There are a few counts of this clone. The germline gene is not matched at one end of the junction; a read error may be the cause. The chain couples TRBV6-4 to TRBJ2-5; 13 bases line up with TRBD2. This CDR3 has 15 residues. Per germline, CDR1 MRHNA and CDR2 SNTAGT. The CDR3 region has the DNA TGTGTCAGCAGTGAACTAGCGGGGGGGCCGGAGACCCAGTACTTC. Protein: CVSSELAGGPETQYF.

The sample holds many counts of this clone. The rearrangement uses TRBV5-6 and TRBJ1-2; unclear D gene. Germline-derived CDR1 and CDR2 are SGHDT and YYEEEE. The V end was cut by 0 bases, the J end by 11 bases, with 8 bases between. The CDR3 sequence is 11 residues long. This CDR3 is CASSLGKRYTF. In DNA, the CDR3 is TGTGCCAGCAGCTTGGGCAAGCGATACACCTTC.

For this clone: An end of the junction does not agree with germline; a read error may underlie this. The chain joins TRBV7-8 to TRBJ1-1; 7 nucleotides line up with TRBD1. The CDR3 consists of 15 residues. CDR1 is SGHVS and CDR2 is FQNEAQ in the germline V gene. The CDR3 reads CASSPGGQANTEDFF. CDR3 DNA sequence: TGTGCCAGCAGCCCGGGAGGACAGGCAAACACTGAAGATTTCTTT.

The genes are TRBV6-5 and TRBJ2-3, with 10 bases aligning to TRBD2. The CDR3 consists of 17 residues. CDR1 MNHEY and CDR2 SVGAGI come from the germline V gene. The ends lost 0 bases at V and 3 bases at J; junction bases unmatched: 6. Here the CDR3 DNA reads TGTGCCAGCAGTTACTCGGCTAGCGGGAGATCGACAGATACGCAGTATTTT. It encodes CASSYSASGRSTDTQYF.

V and J are TRBV7-6 and TRBJ2-7; D gene ambiguous. The J call could be wrong; TRBJ2-5 is a better fit for the DNA end. This CDR3 is built from 14 residues. In germline, CDR1 is SGHVS, CDR2 FNYEAQ. The CDR3 is CASSPSRMAETQYF. DNA of the CDR3: TGTGCCAGCAGCCCCTCTCGGATGGCAGAGACCCAGTACTTC.

There are many counts of this clone. V is TRBV9 and J is TRBJ1-6; 8 nucleotides match TRBD1. This CDR3 is built from 18 residues. Germline-derived CDR1 and CDR2 are SGDLS and YYNGEE. J was trimmed by 0 bases and V by 3 bases; bases with no gene match: 8. The CDR3 here is CASSADPGGSSYNSPLHF. DNA of the CDR3: TGTGCCAGCAGCGCGGATCCAGGGGGCAGCTCCTATAATTCACCCCTCCACTTT.

Remarks on this clone: Germline and junction disagree at one end, which may indicate a read error. This chain joins TRBV6-1 and TRBJ2-1; 7 bases match TRBD1. Germline assignment: CDR1 MNHNS and CDR2 SASEGT. This CDR3 has 11 residues. CDR3 sequence: CAISPDRDLFF. Written as DNA, the CDR3 is TGTGCCATCAGTCCCGACAGGGATCTGTTCTTC.

This clone is labeled medium-sized. The genes are TRBV6-1 and TRBJ1-2; 7 nucleotides align to TRBD1. The CDR3 runs to 16 residues. The trim removed 0 bases at V and 7 bases at J, leaving 11 bases unmatched. Germline CDR1 reads MNHNS; CDR2 reads SASEGT. CDR3 residues: CASSEATGFGLSGYTF. The CDR3 region has the DNA TGTGCCAGCAGTGAAGCGACAGGGTTTGGTTTAAGTGGCTACACCTTC.

The gene calls are TRBV27 and TRBJ1-4, with D perhaps matching TRBD1 (6 bases). V gave up 3 bases and J gave up 6 bases, with 14 bases separating them. The CDR3 length is 15 residues. The germline CDR1 and CDR2 sequences are MNHEY and SMNVEV (reference sequence). CDR3 in DNA: TGTGCCAGCAGTTTGGGGGGGGGGGCTCATGAAAAACTGTTTTTT. Translating it yields CASSLGGGAHEKLFF.

The chain carries TRBV5-1 and TRBJ1-1, with D unresolved. CDR3 length: 14 residues. Germline lookup yields CDR1 SGHRS and CDR2 YFSETQ. With 0 bases removed from V and 1 base from J, the gap between germline ends came to 7 bases. CDR3 protein: CASSLGAGNTEAFF. DNA of the CDR3: TGCGCCAGCAGCTTGGGGGCCGGGAACACTGAAGCTTTCTTT.

This clone was counted between two and nine times. This chain connects TRBV6-4 to TRBJ1-6; 9 positions agree with TRBD1. This CDR3 is 14 amino acids long. CDR1 is MRHNA and CDR2 is SNTAGT in the germline V gene. Trimming removed 2 bases from V and 7 bases from J; junction bases left unmatched: 0. The CDR3 protein is CASSDGTGNSPLHF. The CDR3 bases are TGTGCCAGCAGTGACGGGACAGGGAATTCACCCCTCCACTTT.

The CDR3 DNA reads as TGTGCCAGTAGCCGAGGGATCCTAACCTCTGGGGCCAACGTCCTGACTTTC. Its protein is CASSRGILTSGANVLTF. The V gene is TRBV19, the J gene TRBJ2-6; D may be TRBD2 (5 bases). This CDR3 region has 17 residues. Germline V lookup: CDR1 LNHDA, CDR2 SQIVND (reference sequence). V was shortened by 6 bases and J by 0 bases, with 15 bases between the two germline ends.